These T cell receptor beta chains were read from a single sample in a study of radiation and T cells in renal cell carcinoma. The repertoire was sequenced with immunoSEQ multiplex PCR; TCRdb's copy has only in-frame clones and lacks some. The sample contains 120,000 or so clones, 81% of which appear only once. Sequencing was performed on blood, taken from a patient whose treatment included radiotherapy and nephrectomy. These receptor sequences come from a man between 50 and 59 years old with renal cell carcinoma. The CDR3 runs from the conserved cysteine through the conserved F or W. Fields, in order: D gene, V gene, J gene, CDR3 protein. The D gene is left open where the match is weak.

>.|TRBV9|TRBJ2-3
CASSTNTDTQYF
>.|TRBV21-1|TRBJ2-7
CASSLKDRDSRGYEQYF
>.|TRBV29-1|TRBJ1-5
CSVAGDSNQPQHF
>TRBD1|TRBV7-3|TRBJ2-7
CASSYDPGGEQYF
>.|TRBV30|TRBJ2-3
CAWSVPPWDTQYF
>.|TRBV28|TRBJ2-3
CASSLYEAGSYTDTQYF
>TRBD1|TRBV28|TRBJ1-1
CASGTGGNTEAFF
>.|TRBV6-5|TRBJ1-3
CASSYAQTGGNTIYF
>.|TRBV6-1|TRBJ2-7
CASSELRRSVEQYF
>.|TRBV18|TRBJ1-6
CASSPLDTLGSYNSPLHF
>.|TRBV6-5|TRBJ2-1
CASSFGTEGYNEQFF
>.|TRBV2|TRBJ1-5
CASRVDSLRNQPQHF
>.|TRBV19|TRBJ2-4
CASSHVGRETKNIQYF
>.|TRBV27|TRBJ1-5
CASSPARGSAYQPQHF
>.|TRBV28|TRBJ1-1
CASRGGRREAFF
>.|TRBV7-2|TRBJ2-2
CASSLATNTGELFF
>TRBD2|TRBV4-1|TRBJ2-1
CASSPFTGTSGSNEQFF
>TRBD1|TRBV18|TRBJ2-3
CASSRISGGSADTQYF
>.|TRBV2|TRBJ2-7
CASRTGYEQYF
>.|TRBV19|TRBJ1-1
CASIGQSNTEAFF
>.|TRBV7-3|TRBJ1-5
CASSGSWDQPQHF
>.|TRBV18|TRBJ2-7
CASSPRAASYEQYF
>.|TRBV9|TRBJ1-2
CASYQLGYGYTF
>.|TRBV19|TRBJ1-5
CASSTGVGYYSNQPQHF
>TRBD1|TRBV7-9|TRBJ1-5
CASSLETGVERSIDRPQHF
>TRBD1|TRBV2|TRBJ1-1
CASSEQGAYTEAFF
>.|TRBV5-6|TRBJ2-7
CASSRTSEQYF
>.|TRBV5-1|TRBJ2-7
CASSPRVIRDEQYF
>.|TRBV6-1|TRBJ2-7
CASSAYRVTYEQYF
>TRBD2|TRBV5-1|TRBJ2-3
CASSWLGLAGDIDTQYF
>TRBD2|TRBV4-1|TRBJ2-1
CASSQDVRGGREQFF
>.|TRBV7-8|TRBJ2-5
CASSLVGRSSWAQETQYF
>.|TRBV19|TRBJ2-1
CATKSSGETNEQFF
>.|TRBV5-1|TRBJ1-1
CASSLDQGSAEAFF
>.|TRBV4-1|TRBJ2-4
CASSPQATLAKNIQYF
>.|TRBV11-2|TRBJ1-1
CASSLSRTNTEAFF
>.|TRBV6-1|TRBJ1-2
CANFGDGLGYGYTF
>TRBD1|TRBV10-3|TRBJ1-2
CAISADRVGYGYTF
>.|TRBV5-4|TRBJ2-2
CASSDGGRRVSGYGELFF
>TRBD2|TRBV10-2|TRBJ2-5
CASSRTSGGVGTQYF